A selection of T cell receptor beta chains follows, all from one sample in a study of CD8 T cells in ankylosing spondylitis. TCRdb reprocessed the 5' RACE reads via MiXCR and lists one record per CDR3 protein. The data hold approximately 260,000 distinct CDR3 sequences, with around 9.1% observed a single time. Sequencing was done on a sample of blood, either unsorted or a sorted T cell fraction (not recorded which). These TCRs come from a male donor with ankylosing spondylitis or in good health (not recorded which). Both conserved end residues are part of each CDR3.

v_call: TRBV5-1
j_call: TRBJ1-2
cdr3_aa: CASSLVAGENYGYTF

v_call: TRBV7-2
j_call: TRBJ1-4
cdr3_aa: CASSLGGGRTGTEKLFF

v_call: TRBV20-1
j_call: TRBJ2-1
cdr3_aa: CSAKPLRLANEQFF

v_call: TRBV29-1
j_call: TRBJ2-3
cdr3_aa: CSVDGLAGEGDTQYF

v_call: TRBV21-1
j_call: TRBJ1-2
cdr3_aa: CASSKGGPPNYGYTF

v_call: TRBV5-1
j_call: TRBJ2-2
cdr3_aa: CASTAARATGELFF

v_call: TRBV5-1
j_call: TRBJ1-6
cdr3_aa: CASSLEGNYNSPLHF

v_call: TRBV28
j_call: TRBJ1-3
cdr3_aa: CASRVSGNTIYF

v_call: TRBV11-2
j_call: TRBJ2-1
cdr3_aa: CASSLGPIRGKYNEQFF

v_call: TRBV11-2
j_call: TRBJ2-1
cdr3_aa: CASSQGSYNEQFF

v_call: TRBV5-4
j_call: TRBJ1-2
cdr3_aa: CASSLFGTQRNYGYTF

v_call: TRBV3-1
j_call: TRBJ2-1
cdr3_aa: CASSQERHEQFF

v_call: TRBV29-1
j_call: TRBJ1-5
cdr3_aa: CSATTGTSEQPQHF

v_call: TRBV29-1
j_call: TRBJ1-5
cdr3_aa: CSVAFGRGGDQPQHF

v_call: TRBV5-1
j_call: TRBJ2-3
cdr3_aa: CASNQGPNTDTQYF

v_call: TRBV5-8
j_call: TRBJ2-5
cdr3_aa: CASSSRTGGMETQYF

v_call: TRBV7-3
j_call: TRBJ1-2
cdr3_aa: CASSPGGGQGKNGYTF

v_call: TRBV20-1
j_call: TRBJ1-6
cdr3_aa: CSAPQTGSSPLHF

v_call: TRBV6-2/TRBV6-3
j_call: TRBJ2-1
cdr3_aa: CASSSSLVSEQFF